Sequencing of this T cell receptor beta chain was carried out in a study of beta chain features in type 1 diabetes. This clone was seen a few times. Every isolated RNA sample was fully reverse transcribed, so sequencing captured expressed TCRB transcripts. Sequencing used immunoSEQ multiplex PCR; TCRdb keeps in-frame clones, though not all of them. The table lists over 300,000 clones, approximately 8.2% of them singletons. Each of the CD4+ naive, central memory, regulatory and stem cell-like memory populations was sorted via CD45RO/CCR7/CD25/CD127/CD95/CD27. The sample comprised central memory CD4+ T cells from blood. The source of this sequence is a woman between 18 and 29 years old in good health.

The CDR3: CASSPDQNYGYTF. CDR3 in DNA: TGTGCCAGCTCACCGGATCAAAACTATGGCTACACCTTC. This chain uses TRBV2 with TRBJ1-2; D call uncertain. V was cut by 8 bases and J by 2 bases, with 12 bases left in between. The CDR3 is 13 amino acids. CDR1 SNHLY and CDR2 FYNNEI come from the germline V gene.